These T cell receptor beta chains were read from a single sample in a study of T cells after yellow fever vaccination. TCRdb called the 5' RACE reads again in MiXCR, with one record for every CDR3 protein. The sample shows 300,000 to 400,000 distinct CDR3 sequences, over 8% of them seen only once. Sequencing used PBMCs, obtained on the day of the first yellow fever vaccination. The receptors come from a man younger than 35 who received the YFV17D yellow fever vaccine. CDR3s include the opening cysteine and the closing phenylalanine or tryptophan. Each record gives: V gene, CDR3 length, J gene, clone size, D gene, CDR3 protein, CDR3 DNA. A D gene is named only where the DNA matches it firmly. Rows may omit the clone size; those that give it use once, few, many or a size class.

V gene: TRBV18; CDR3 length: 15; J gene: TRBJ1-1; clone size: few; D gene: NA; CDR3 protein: CASSPVGAMDTEAFF; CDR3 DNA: TGTGCCAGCTCACCAGTAGGTGCTATGGACACTGAAGCTTTCTTT
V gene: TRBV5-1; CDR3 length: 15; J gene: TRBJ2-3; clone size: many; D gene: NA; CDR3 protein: CASSLASGGTDTQYF; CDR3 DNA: TGCGCCAGCAGCTTGGCTTCGGGGGGCACAGATACGCAGTATTTT
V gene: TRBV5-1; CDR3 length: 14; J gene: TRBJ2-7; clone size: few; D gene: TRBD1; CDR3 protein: CASSVTGGSYEQYF; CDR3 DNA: TGCGCCAGCAGCGTTACAGGGGGCAGCTACGAGCAGTACTTC
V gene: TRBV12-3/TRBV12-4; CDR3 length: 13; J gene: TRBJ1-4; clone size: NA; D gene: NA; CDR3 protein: CASSLARNEKLFF; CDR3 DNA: TGTGCCAGCAGTTTAGCCAGAAATGAAAAACTGTTTTTT
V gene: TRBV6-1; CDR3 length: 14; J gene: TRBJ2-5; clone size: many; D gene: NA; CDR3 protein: CASSDRSRSETQYF; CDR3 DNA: TGTGCCAGCAGCGACAGGTCTCGGAGTGAGACCCAGTACTTC
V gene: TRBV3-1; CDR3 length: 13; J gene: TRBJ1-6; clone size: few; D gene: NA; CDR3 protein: CASSRKLDSPLHF; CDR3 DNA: TGTGCCAGCAGCCGAAAACTTGATTCACCCCTCCACTTT
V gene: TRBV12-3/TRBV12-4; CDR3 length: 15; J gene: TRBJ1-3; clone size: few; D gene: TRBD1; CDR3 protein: CASSDRVYAGNTIYF; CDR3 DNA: TGTGCCAGCAGTGACAGGGTTTACGCTGGAAACACCATATATTTT
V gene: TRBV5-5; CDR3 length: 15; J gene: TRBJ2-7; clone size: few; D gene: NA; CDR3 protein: CASSLVSQGGYEQYF; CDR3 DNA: TGTGCCAGCAGCTTGGTCTCGCAGGGTGGTTACGAGCAGTACTTC
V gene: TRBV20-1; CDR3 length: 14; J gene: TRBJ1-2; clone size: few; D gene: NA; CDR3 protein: CSAGTSTQEAGYTF; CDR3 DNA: TGCAGTGCTGGAACTTCGACCCAGGAAGCAGGCTACACCTTC
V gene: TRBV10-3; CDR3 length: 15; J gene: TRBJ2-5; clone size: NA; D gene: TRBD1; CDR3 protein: CAISRQGGYQETQYF; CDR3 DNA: TGTGCCATCTCCAGACAGGGGGGGTACCAAGAGACCCAGTACTTC
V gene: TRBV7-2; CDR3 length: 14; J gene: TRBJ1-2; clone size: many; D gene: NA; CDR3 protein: CASSLNGPGGGYTF; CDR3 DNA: TGTGCCAGCAGCTTGAACGGGCCAGGCGGTGGCTACACCTTC
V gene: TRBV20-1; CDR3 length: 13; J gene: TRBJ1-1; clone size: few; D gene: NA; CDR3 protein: CSAPTGGNTEAFF; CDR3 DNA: TGCAGTGCGCCGACAGGAGGGAACACTGAAGCTTTCTTT
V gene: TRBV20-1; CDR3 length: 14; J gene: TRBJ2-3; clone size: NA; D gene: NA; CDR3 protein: CSARIPGETDTQYF; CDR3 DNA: TGCAGTGCTAGAATTCCGGGGGAAACAGATACGCAGTATTTT
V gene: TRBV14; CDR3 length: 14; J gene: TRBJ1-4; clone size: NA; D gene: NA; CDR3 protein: CASSQLQGLEKLFF; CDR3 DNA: TGTGCCAGCAGCCAACTACAGGGATTGGAAAAACTGTTTTTT
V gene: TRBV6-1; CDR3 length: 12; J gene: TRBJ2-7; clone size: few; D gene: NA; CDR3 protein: CASSEALFEQYF; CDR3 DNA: TGTGCCAGCAGTGAAGCCCTCTTCGAGCAGTACTTC
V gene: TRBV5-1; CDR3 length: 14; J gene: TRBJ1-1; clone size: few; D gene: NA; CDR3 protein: CASSLAGGDTEAFF; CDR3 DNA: TGCGCCAGCAGCTTGGCGGGGGGTGACACTGAAGCTTTCTTT